Below, 24 T cell receptor beta chains from the same sample are listed, as sequenced in a study of tumor-infiltrating lymphocytes in primary liver carcinoma. DNA and RNA were both co-extracted from approximately 22-30 mg of bulk tissue that had not been sorted. A constant-region primer served to make TCR beta cDNA from roughly 500 ng total RNA. Modified slightly, ARM-PCR produced TCR beta libraries over three nested multiplex PCR rounds. With TRBV1-TRBV30 forward primers and a C-beta reverse primer, the first two PCR rounds were run for approximately 10 cycles each. One entry per CDR3 protein, called by TCRdb with MiXCR from the multiplex PCR reads. The repertoire holds 100,000 to 150,000 distinct CDR3 sequences, 60% to 70% seen once, with roughly 8.8% in the top ten. Input material: liver tumor tissue from sampling region 1. Documented subset: tumor region T1, superior pole. These receptors originate from a woman between 55 and 75 years old with primary liver carcinoma and hepatitis B virus infection.

This clonotype turned up a few times. A single base separates this from a much larger clone, so it may be a read error. The chain links TRBV10-3 to TRBJ2-3; unclear D gene. V lost 7 bases to trimming and J lost 2 bases, with 16 bases between them. CDR3 length: 15 amino acids. Germline assignment: CDR1 ENHRY and CDR2 SYGVKD. The CDR3 region is CAINPDSDPTDTQYF. The CDR3 DNA reads TGTGCCATCAACCCAGACTCCGACCCCACAGATACGCAGTATTTT.

The sample holds many counts of this clonotype. This sequence joins TRBV6-1 and TRBJ2-1; D gene ambiguous. The CDR3 has 14 residues. The germline V gene encodes CDR1 MNHNS and CDR2 SASEGT. V was clipped by 8 bases and J by 1 base, with 12 bases between them. For the CDR3, the DNA is TGTGCCAGCTCCCCTCATAGATCCTACAATGAGCAGTTCTTC. Translation: CASSPHRSYNEQFF.

This chain uses TRBV28 with TRBJ2-3, with 14 bases lining up with TRBD2. Germline V CDR1 and CDR2: MDHEN, SYDVKM. This CDR3 has 17 residues. V dropped 3 bases and J dropped 4; count of bases not matched to a gene: 6. CDR3 in DNA: TGTGCCAGCAGTTTGCTTGGACTAGCGGGAGGAGCAGATACGCAGTATTTT. The encoded protein is CASSLLGLAGGADTQYF.

This clonotype was counted many times. V usage is TRBV5-5 and J usage is TRBJ2-3; perhaps TRBD2 as D (6 bases). This CDR3 region has 15 residues. Germline CDR1 is SGHKS and CDR2 is YYEKEE (reference sequence). Trimming pared 4 bases from V and 1 base from J, leaving 13 bases between. CDR3 sequence: CASSARGIGTDTQYF. CDR3 in DNA: TGTGCCAGCAGCGCGCGGGGCATAGGCACAGATACGCAGTATTTT.

Of note for this clonotype: Being one base from a much bigger clone, this may be a read error. The rearrangement uses TRBV12-3 or TRBV12-4 and TRBJ2-2; no reliable D call. V lost 5 bases and J lost 1, with 8 bases in between. The CDR3 length is 14 residues. CDR3 DNA sequence: TGTGCCAGCAGTCCAGCAGTGAACACCGGGGAGCTGTTTTTT. Its translation: CASSPAVNTGELFF.

This clonotype has a handful of counts. A clone one base away is much larger, so this may be a read error. The chain joins TRBV6-5 to TRBJ2-3; 10 nucleotides match TRBD2. Germline values: CDR1 MNHEY, CDR2 SVGAGI. CDR3 length: 15 amino acids. CDR3 bases: TGTGCCAGCAGTTATGGACTAGCGGAAACAGATGCGCAGTATTTT. Translating it yields CASSYGLAETDAQYF.

This clonotype was seen at least ten times. This rearrangement joins TRBV5-6 to TRBJ2-1; 13 bases are a match to TRBD2. The CDR3 covers 16 residues. V dropped 4 bases and J dropped 8; count of bases not matched to a gene: 9. From germline, CDR1 is SGHDT and CDR2 YYEEEE. The CDR3 sequence: CASSGMTSGRSHEQFF. Written as DNA, the CDR3 is TGTGCCAGCAGCGGCATGACTAGCGGGAGGTCCCATGAGCAGTTCTTC.

Turning to this clonotype: One end of the junction varies from germline; a read error may be responsible. V usage is TRBV12-3 or TRBV12-4 and J usage is TRBJ1-1; maybe TRBD1 (6 bases). The CDR3 runs 15 residues. The CDR3 loop reads CAISRADRLNTEAFF. CDR3 in DNA: TGTGCCATCAGTCGCGCGGACAGACTGAACACTGAAGCCTTCTTT.

The chain is built from TRBV11-2 and TRBJ2-7; 10 bases align to TRBD1. This CDR3 is built from 15 residues. J was trimmed by 4 bases and V by 0 bases; bases with no gene match: 3. The germline V gene encodes CDR1 SGHAT and CDR2 FQNNGV. The CDR3 DNA follows: TGTGCCAGCAGCTTAGAGGGACAGGGGCTGTACGAGCAGTACGTC. It codes for CASSLEGQGLYEQYV.

The rearrangement joins TRBV12-3 or TRBV12-4 to TRBJ1-2; D is perhaps TRBD1 (6 bases). V lost 6 bases to trimming and J lost 10 bases, with 33 bases between them. CDR3 size: 18 residues. The CDR3 DNA reads TGTGCCAGCAGCGAAAGGGGGAGCCGCCCCACAACTAACGTAGACTACACCTTC. It is translated as CASSERGSRPTTNVDYTF.

On this clonotype: Possible read error: a much larger clone is one base away. The chain has TRBV20-1 and TRBJ1-6, with TRBD1 matching 7 bases. The CDR3 loop spans 14 amino acids. With 5 bases clipped from V and 9 bases from J, the junction kept 10 bases outside the gene matches. The germline V gene has CDR1 DFQATT and CDR2 SNEGSKA (reference sequence). CDR3 sequence reads: CSASIGGDSSPLHF. CDR3 nucleotide sequence: TGCAGTGCTTCGATAGGGGGCGATAGTTCACCCCTCCACTTT.

Concerning this clonotype itself: A much more abundant neighbour one base away suggests this may be a read error. The chain links TRBV6-5 to TRBJ2-7; possibly TRBD1 for D (5 bases). The CDR3 has 13 residues. Germline CDR1 is MNHEY and CDR2 is SVGAGI. CDR3 region: CACRAPQGYEQYF. Written as DNA, the CDR3 is TGTGCCTGCAGGGCCCCCCAGGGCTACGAGCAGTACTTC.

In the case of this clonotype: The CDR3 end shows no conserved phenylalanine or tryptophan, and so a read error is likely. The chain carries TRBV12-3 or TRBV12-4 and TRBJ2-3; D is possibly TRBD2 (6 bases). The CDR3 consists of 15 residues. The CDR3 region is CASSLRPTSTDKQYI. The CDR3 DNA reads TGTGCCAGCAGTTTAAGGCCAACTAGCACAGATAAGCAGTATATT.

This clonotype was recorded many times. V is TRBV11-2 and J is TRBJ2-5, with 7 bases fitting TRBD1. Losses at the gene ends were 2 bases for V and 1 base for J; bases not matched to a gene: 1. Germline V gene lookup returns CDR1 SGHAT and CDR2 FQNNGV. This CDR3 comprises 14 residues. The CDR3 bases are TGTGCCAGCAGCTTAAACAGGGGCCAAGAGACCCAGTACTTC. This gives the protein CASSLNRGQETQYF.

This clonotype has at least ten counts. The chain joins TRBV6-2 or TRBV6-3 to TRBJ1-1; 7 nucleotides match TRBD1. With 4 bases clipped from V and 6 bases from J, the junction kept 11 bases outside the gene matches. From germline, CDR1 is MNHEY and CDR2 SVGEGT. There are 15 residues in the CDR3. The CDR3 here is CASSSLRQGSSEAFF. The CDR3 nucleotides read TGTGCCAGCAGTTCGTTAAGACAGGGTTCTTCTGAAGCTTTCTTT.

Regarding this clonotype: It may be a read error: a sequence one base away is much more abundant. V gene TRBV9 combines with J gene TRBJ1-2; tentative D call: TRBD1 (5 bases). The germline V gene encodes CDR1 SGDLS and CDR2 YYNGEE. This CDR3 has 15 amino acids. With 3 bases removed from V and 4 bases from J, the gap between germline ends came to 16 bases. For the CDR3, the DNA is TGTGCCAGCAGCGCGGACAAGGTCTCCGCCTATGGCTACACCTTC. Protein: CASSADKVSAYGYTF.

The V call is TRBV11-1, the J call TRBJ2-5, with D possibly being TRBD2 (6 bases). The V gene's germline CDR1 is SGHAT and CDR2 FQDESV (reference sequence). V lost 2 bases, J lost 3 bases, and 13 bases lay in between. The CDR3 contains 15 residues. CDR3 sequence: CASSLRVAAKETQYF. CDR3 sequence (DNA): TGTGCCAGCAGCTTACGAGTAGCGGCGAAAGAGACCCAGTACTTC.

The rearrangement links TRBV18 to TRBJ2-7; D is uncertain. CDR1 KGHSH and CDR2 LQKENI come from the germline V gene. This CDR3 is built from 11 residues. The ends were cut back, 2 bases at V and 6 bases at J, with 5 bases in the middle. Here the CDR3 reads CASSPNREQYF. The CDR3 DNA reads as TGTGCCAGCTCACCAAACCGCGAGCAGTACTTC. The full variable domain, with the rest looked up from reference TRBV18 and TRBJ2-7, is NAGVMQNPRHLVRRRGQEARLRCSPMKGHSHVYWYRQLPEEGLKFMVYLQKENIIDESGMPKERFSAEFPKEGPSILRIQQVVRGDSAAYFCASSPNREQYFGPGTRLTVT.

As to this clonotype: This may come from a read error, since a much larger clone is one base off. The V and J genes are TRBV5-4 and TRBJ2-5; no clear D. The CDR3 is 16 residues long. Germline V gene sequence: CDR1 SGHNT, CDR2 YYREEE (reference sequence). The V gene lost 5 bases and the J gene lost 2 bases, with 19 bases spanning the gap. The CDR3 reads CASSRSVLSVQETQYF. The CDR3 DNA is TGTGCCAGCAGTCGTAGTGTACTGTCCGTTCAAGAGACCCAGTACTTC. The full variable domain, with the rest looked up from reference TRBV5-4 and TRBJ2-5, is ETGVTQSPTHLIKTRGQQVTLRCSSQSGHNTVSWYQQALGQGPQFIFQYYREEENGRGNFPPRFSGLQFPNYSSELNVNALELDDSALYLCASSRSVLSVQETQYFGPGTRLLVL.

As for this clonotype: A read error may be the cause here, since a much bigger clone is one base away. The V gene is TRBV12-3 or TRBV12-4, the J gene TRBJ1-2; 7 bases line up with TRBD1. This CDR3 comprises 14 residues. Trimming removed 8 bases from V and 7 bases from J; junction bases left unmatched: 13. CDR3 protein: CASGQYDRVGGYTF. As DNA, the CDR3 is TGTGCCAGCGGTCAGTACGACAGGGTGGGTGGCTACACCTTC.

This clonotype was seen a few times. This clone may be a read error of a much larger clone one base away. The chain joins TRBV29-1 to TRBJ2-1, with 10 bases that match TRBD2. Germline assignment: CDR1 SQVTM and CDR2 ANQGSEA. This CDR3 contains 19 residues. Unmatched junction bases numbered 17, after V lost 2 bases and J lost 4 bases. CDR3 sequence (DNA): TGCAGCGTTGAATGTGGTGAAGAAGGACTAGCGGATCGTTACAATGAGCAGTTCTTC. Its protein is CSVECGEEGLADRYNEQFF.

The chain combines TRBV11-2 with TRBJ2-7; D remains ambiguous. CDR3 length equals 14 residues. CDR1 and CDR2 (germline): SGHAT, FQNNGV. The V and J ends lost 5 bases and 3 bases respectively, with 14 bases between them. The chain's CDR3 is CASSACLGSYEQYF. The CDR3 region has the DNA TGTGCCAGCAGCGCGTGCCTAGGTAGCTACGAGCAGTACTTC.

As for this clonotype: Since no conserved phenylalanine or tryptophan closes the CDR3, a read error is the likely cause. This chain connects TRBV5-6 to TRBJ1-2, with a weak D call TRBD1 (6 bases). CDR1 is SGHDT and CDR2 is YYEEEE in the germline V gene. This CDR3 spans 15 amino acids. Trimming pared 4 bases from V and 8 bases from J, leaving 21 bases between. The CDR3 DNA is TGTGCCAGCAGCCTCGTGGGCAGGGGAGCGGAGGGCTACACCCTC. This encodes CASSLVGRGAEGYTL.

This clonotype was observed many times. V usage is TRBV29-1 and J usage is TRBJ2-7, with 10 bases lining up with TRBD2. V shed 8 bases and J 3 bases; nucleotides not matched to a gene: 13. The germline gives CDR1 SQVTM, CDR2 ANQGSEA. There are 15 residues in the CDR3. The CDR3 protein is CSPPMLAGVGYEQYF. The CDR3 DNA reads as TGCAGCCCCCCCATGCTAGCGGGAGTAGGCTACGAGCAGTACTTC.